This TCR beta chain comes out of a study of blood T cell repertoires in COVID-19. At the level of the study: Some COVID-19 samples were acute and others convalescent; all came from the United States, Italy and Spain.

The assay was immunoSEQ multiplex PCR, and TCRdb's table has in-frame clones only and misses some. The table lists about 410,000 clones, about 88% of them singletons. With 1 base removed from V and 8 bases from J, the gap between germline ends came to 12 bases. Looked up from germline, CDR1 is LNHDA and CDR2 is SQIVND (reference sequence). This CDR3 has 14 residues. The chain joins TRBV19 to TRBJ2-4; maybe TRBD1 (6 bases). The specimen sequenced was peripheral blood. This TCR was sampled from a woman between 40 and 50 years old with COVID-19, enrolled during active disease. The CDR3 coding sequence is TGTGCCAGTAGTATAGCGTCAGGGGCGCACATTCAGTACTTC. As protein: CASSIASGAHIQYF.